The present TCR beta chain was sequenced within a study of molecular identifiers for immune sequencing clone quantification (dated by TCRdb to 2016 to 2019). As for the study more broadly: In a replicate experiment, RNA from roughly 20,000 or 100,000 naive CD8 T cells was split into five aliquots, four of which were sequenced. CD8 T cells were used in a methods study to benchmark molecular-identifier clustering-based TCR repertoire sequencing (MIDCIRS) and TCR RNA copy counting. General study outcomes and caveats: Modeling estimated 2.5 to 3.5 recovered TCR RNA copies per cell, compared with about 10 by digital PCR, which implies 30% to 35% capture efficiency. Spiked-in Jurkat TCR RNA (around nine copies' worth), which is not part of the donor repertoire, was contained in the naive libraries. In CMV-specific effector cells, clones with more than 20 RNA copies contained over 99% of molecules, whereas in naive cells such clones contained under 1% of molecules. Without barcode sub-clustering, chimeric consensus sequences inflated TCR diversity; chimeras reached as high as 47%. Spiked-in Jurkat TCR RNA equal to a single cell's worth was reported to be detectable even within 1,200,000 naive CD8 T cells. Identical TCR molecules sharing a barcode could cause highly expanded clone sizes to be underestimated.

The table lists this clonotype with many counts. Its antigen remains undetermined. Base qualities were left out, and no much larger clone turns up one base away. To prepare the library, PCR was applied. Sequenced on an Illumina HiSeq 4000. Bulk TCR libraries were generated as previously described, with the TCR primers listed in Table S5 used. The Qiagen AllPrep DNA/RNA kit was used to purify total RNA. Before any analysis, reads coming from multiple sequencing runs of the same library were combined into one pool. The original pipeline was this. Reads were retained only if an exact TCR constant sequence was present, and the retained reads were trimmed to 150 nt and grouped according to their 12-nt molecular barcodes. Reads in each barcode group were sub-clustered using a 15% Levenshtein threshold, and a quality-weighted consensus sequence was built for each RNA molecule. Non-functional sequences were filtered out, along with any lower-count sequence sitting one edit away from another sequence. Based on a fit of two negative binomial distributions, barcode sub-clusters having less than 20% of the maximum read count were discarded. TCRdb handled the public reads itself, with Q25 trimming in fastp and clone calling in MiXCR, and kept productive beta chains. CDR3 protein duplicates are merged, each entry listing the most common genes and DNA. Clone size and V and J calls follow TCRdb, not the original study. The sample table shows around 460,000 distinct CDR3 sequences, and about 22% are seen once. The top ten hold 0.65% to 0.95% of the sample.

Libraries of naive CD8 T cells were built from anywhere between roughly 20,000 and 1,100,000 sorted cells, with 10%, 30% or 50% of the purified RNA used. Naive CD8 T cells were FACS-sorted as CD8+CD4-CCR7+CD45RA+ on a BD FACSAria II into RLT Plus buffer. Ten to eleven TCR copies' worth of Jurkat RNA were spiked into about 20,000-1,100,000 naive CD8 T cell samples to test detection sensitivity. Enrichment of CD8 T cells was performed with RosetteSep CD8+ T Cell Enrichment Cocktail and Ficoll-Paque, after which ACK red cell lysis was carried out. Sequences MNHEY (CDR1) and SVGEGT (CDR2) are obtained from the germline V gene. The CDR3 spans 14 residues, from the cysteine through the phenylalanine. The entry retains the CDR3 DNA only, 42 bases that are in frame from base 1. The V and J ends are trimmed by 2 bases and 7 bases, leaving 15 bases between them.

The sequence derives from a human donor in good health. Some libraries in this study had Jurkat cell RNA spiked in. The sequence is built from TRBV6-2 or TRBV6-3 and TRBJ2-7; the D gene is possibly TRBD1 or TRBD2, with 5 bases matching each. Sequenced material: naive CD8+ T cells from blood, with Jurkat cell RNA spiked in. Taken with the paper, the label for cell subset or site translates to: FACS-sorted CD8+CD4-CCR7+CD45RA+ naive T cells. DNA sequence: TGTGCCAGCAGTTACGGGACGTGGGCCGGAGAGCAGTACTTC. The resulting protein is CASSYGTWAGEQYF.